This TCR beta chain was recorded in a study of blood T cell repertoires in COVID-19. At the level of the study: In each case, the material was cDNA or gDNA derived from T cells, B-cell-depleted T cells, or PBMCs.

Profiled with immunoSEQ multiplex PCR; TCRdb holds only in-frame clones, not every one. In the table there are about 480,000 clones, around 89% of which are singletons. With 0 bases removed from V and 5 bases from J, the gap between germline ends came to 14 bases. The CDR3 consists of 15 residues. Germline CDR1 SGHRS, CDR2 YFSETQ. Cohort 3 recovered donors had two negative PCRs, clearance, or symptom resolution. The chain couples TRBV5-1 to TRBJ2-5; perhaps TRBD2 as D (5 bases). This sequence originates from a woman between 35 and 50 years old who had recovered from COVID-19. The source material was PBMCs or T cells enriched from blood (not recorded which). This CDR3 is CASSLVSGSAETQYF. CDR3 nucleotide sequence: TGCGCCAGCAGCTTGGTTTCGGGGTCGGCGGAGACCCAGTACTTC.